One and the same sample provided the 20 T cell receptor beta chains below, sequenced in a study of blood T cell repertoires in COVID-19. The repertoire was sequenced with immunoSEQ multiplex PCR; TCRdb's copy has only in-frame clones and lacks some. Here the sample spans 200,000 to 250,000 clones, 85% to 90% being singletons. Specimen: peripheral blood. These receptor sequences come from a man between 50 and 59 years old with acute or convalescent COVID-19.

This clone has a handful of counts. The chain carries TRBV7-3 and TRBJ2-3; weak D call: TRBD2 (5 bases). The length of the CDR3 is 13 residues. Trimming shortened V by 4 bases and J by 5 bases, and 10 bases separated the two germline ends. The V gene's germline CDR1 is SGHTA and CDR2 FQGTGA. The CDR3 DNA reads TGTGCCAGCAGCTCCAATAGCGAAGATACGCAGTATTTT. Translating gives CASSSNSEDTQYF.

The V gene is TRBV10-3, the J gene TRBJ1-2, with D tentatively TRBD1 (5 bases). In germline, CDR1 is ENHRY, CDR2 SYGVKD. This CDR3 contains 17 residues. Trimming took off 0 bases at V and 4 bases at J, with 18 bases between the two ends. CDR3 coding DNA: TGTGCCATCAGTGAGTCGACAGCAGCCGGTCGGGCCTATGGCTACACCTTC. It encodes CAISESTAAGRAYGYTF.

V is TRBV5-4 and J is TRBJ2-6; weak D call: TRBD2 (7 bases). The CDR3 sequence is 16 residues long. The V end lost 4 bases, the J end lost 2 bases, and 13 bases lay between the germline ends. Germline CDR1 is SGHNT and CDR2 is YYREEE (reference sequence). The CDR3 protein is CASSHGGGAGANVLTF. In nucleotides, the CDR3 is TGTGCCAGCAGCCACGGCGGGGGCGCTGGGGCCAACGTCCTGACTTTC.

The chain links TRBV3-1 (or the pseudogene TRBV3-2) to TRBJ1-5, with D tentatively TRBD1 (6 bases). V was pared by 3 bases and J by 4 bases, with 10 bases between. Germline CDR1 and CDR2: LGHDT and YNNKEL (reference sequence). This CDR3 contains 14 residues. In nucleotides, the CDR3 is TGTGCCAGCAGCCAGGTTAGGGGGAATCAGCCCCAGCATTTT. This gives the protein CASSQVRGNQPQHF.

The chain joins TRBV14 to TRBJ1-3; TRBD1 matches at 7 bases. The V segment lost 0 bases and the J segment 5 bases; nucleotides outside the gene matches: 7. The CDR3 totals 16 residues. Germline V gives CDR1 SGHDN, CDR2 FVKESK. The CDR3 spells CASSQDQTGVRNTIYF. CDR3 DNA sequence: TGTGCCAGCAGCCAAGATCAAACAGGGGTGAGAAACACCATATATTTT.

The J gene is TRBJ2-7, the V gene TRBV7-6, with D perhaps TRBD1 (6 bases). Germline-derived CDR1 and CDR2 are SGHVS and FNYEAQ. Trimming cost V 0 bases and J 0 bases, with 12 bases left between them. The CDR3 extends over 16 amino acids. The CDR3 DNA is TGTGCCAGCAGCTTAGCGGGGGCCGAGGGCTCCTACGAGCAGTACTTC. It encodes CASSLAGAEGSYEQYF.

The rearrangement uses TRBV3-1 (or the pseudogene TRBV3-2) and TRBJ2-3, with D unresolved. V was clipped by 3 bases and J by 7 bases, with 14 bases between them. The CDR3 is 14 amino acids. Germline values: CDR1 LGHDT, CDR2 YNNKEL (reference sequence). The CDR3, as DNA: TGTGCCAGCAGCCAGTTAACGGAGACGCATACGCAGTATTTT. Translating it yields CASSQLTETHTQYF.

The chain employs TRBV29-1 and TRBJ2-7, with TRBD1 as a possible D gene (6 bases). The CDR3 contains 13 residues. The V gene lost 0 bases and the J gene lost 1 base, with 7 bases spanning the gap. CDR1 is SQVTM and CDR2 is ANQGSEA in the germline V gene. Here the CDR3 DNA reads TGCAGCGTTGAAGATGACAGGTCCTACGAGCAGTACTTC. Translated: CSVEDDRSYEQYF.

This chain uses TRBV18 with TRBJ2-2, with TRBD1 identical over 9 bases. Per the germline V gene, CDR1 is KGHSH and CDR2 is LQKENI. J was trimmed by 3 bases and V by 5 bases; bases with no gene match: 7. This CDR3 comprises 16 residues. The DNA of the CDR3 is TGTGCCAGCTCAGAACCGGGACAGGGCTACACCGGGGAGCTGTTTTTT. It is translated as CASSEPGQGYTGELFF.

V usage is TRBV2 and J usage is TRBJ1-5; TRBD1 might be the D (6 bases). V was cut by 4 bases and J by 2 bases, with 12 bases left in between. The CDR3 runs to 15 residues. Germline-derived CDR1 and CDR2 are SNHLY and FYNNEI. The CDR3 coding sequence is TGTGCCAGCAGTGCACAGGGTTTGGGCAATCAGCCCCAGCATTTT. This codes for CASSAQGLGNQPQHF.

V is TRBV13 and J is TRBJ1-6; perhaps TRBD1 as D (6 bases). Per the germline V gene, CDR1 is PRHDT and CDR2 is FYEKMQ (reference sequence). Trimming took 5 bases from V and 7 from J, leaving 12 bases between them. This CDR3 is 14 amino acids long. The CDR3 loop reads CASSPGQRNSPLHF. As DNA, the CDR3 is TGTGCCAGCAGCCCTGGACAGCGGAATTCACCCCTCCACTTT.

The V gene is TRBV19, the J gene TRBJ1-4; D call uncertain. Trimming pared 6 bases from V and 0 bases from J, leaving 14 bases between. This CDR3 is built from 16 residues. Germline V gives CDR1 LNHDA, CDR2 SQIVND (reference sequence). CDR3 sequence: CASRGPTGTTNEKLFF. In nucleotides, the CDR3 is TGTGCCAGTAGAGGACCCACGGGAACAACTAATGAAAAACTGTTTTTT.

The CDR3 coding sequence is TGTGCCAGTAGTTCGCAGGGGGGTCCTGAAGCTTTCTTT. Encoded protein: CASSSQGGPEAFF. The V and J genes are TRBV19 and TRBJ1-1, with TRBD1 matching over 7 bases. J was trimmed by 6 bases and V by 5 bases; bases with no gene match: 6. Germline-derived CDR1 and CDR2 are LNHDA and SQIVND (reference sequence). The CDR3 has 13 amino acids.

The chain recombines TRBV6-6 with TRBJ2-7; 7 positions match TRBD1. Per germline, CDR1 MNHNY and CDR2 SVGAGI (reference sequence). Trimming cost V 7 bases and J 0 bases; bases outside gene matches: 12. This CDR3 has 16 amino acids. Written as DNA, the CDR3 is TGTGCCAGCAAAAAAGGGGGACAGTCGAGCTCCTACGAGCAGTACTTC. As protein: CASKKGGQSSSYEQYF.

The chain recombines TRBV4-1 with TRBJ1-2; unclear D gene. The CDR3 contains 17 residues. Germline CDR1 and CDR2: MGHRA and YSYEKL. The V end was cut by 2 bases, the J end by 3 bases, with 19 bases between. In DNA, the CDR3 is TGCGCCAGCAGCCAACTCCGGGGAGTGGACGGGTACTATGGCTACACCTTC. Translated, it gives CASSQLRGVDGYYGYTF.

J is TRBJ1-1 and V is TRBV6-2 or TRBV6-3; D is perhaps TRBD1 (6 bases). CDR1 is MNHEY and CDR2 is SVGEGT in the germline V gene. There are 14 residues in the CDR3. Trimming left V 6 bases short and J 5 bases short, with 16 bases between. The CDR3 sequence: CASSPTGGSTEAFF. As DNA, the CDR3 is TGTGCCAGCAGCCCGACTGGGGGCTCGACTGAAGCTTTCTTT.

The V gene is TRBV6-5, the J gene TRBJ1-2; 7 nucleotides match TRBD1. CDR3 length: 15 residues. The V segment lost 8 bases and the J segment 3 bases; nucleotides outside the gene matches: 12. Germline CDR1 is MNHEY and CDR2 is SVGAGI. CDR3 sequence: CASVTYSDRYYGYTF. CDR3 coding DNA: TGTGCCAGCGTAACATACTCGGACAGGTACTATGGCTACACCTTC.

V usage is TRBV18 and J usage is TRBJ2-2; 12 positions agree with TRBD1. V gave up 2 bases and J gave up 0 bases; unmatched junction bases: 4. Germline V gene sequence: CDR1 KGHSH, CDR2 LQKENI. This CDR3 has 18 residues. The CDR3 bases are TGTGCCAGCTCACCAGGGGACAGGGGGCTTACGAACACCGGGGAGCTGTTTTTT. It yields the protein CASSPGDRGLTNTGELFF.

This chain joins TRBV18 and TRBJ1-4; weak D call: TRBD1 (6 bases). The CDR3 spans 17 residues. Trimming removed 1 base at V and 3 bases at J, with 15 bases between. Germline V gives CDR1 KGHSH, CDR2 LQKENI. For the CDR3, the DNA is TGTGCCAGCTCACCACTTGGACAGATTTCTGCTAATGAAAAACTGTTTTTT. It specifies CASSPLGQISANEKLFF. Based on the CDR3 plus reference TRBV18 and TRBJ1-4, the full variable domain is NAGVMQNPRHLVRRRGQEARLRCSPMKGHSHVYWYRQLPEEGLKFMVYLQKENIIDESGMPKERFSAEFPKEGPSILRIQQVVRGDSAAYFCASSPLGQISANEKLFFGSGTQLSVL.

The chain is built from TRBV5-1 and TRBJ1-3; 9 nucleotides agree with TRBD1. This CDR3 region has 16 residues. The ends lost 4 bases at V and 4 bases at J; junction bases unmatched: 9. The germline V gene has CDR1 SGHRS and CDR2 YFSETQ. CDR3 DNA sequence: TGCGCCAGCAGCGACCAGGGACAGGGAAGCGGAAACACCATATATTTT. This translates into CASSDQGQGSGNTIYF. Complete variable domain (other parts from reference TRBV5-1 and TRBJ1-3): KAGVTQTPRYLIKTRGQQVTLSCSPISGHRSVSWYQQTPGQGLQFLFEYFSETQRNKGNFPGRFSGRQFSNSRSEMNVSTLELGDSALYLCASSDQGQGSGNTIYFGEGSWLTVV.